This T cell receptor (beta chain) was recorded in a study of blood T cells in healthy people across ages. Study conclusions and caveats: The diversity estimates, figures obtained from one million T cells, were considered underestimates.

The CDR3 is 13 residues long. Germline-derived CDR1 and CDR2 are SGDLS and YYNGEE. A second PCR, run for 7 to 11 cycles, used a sample-barcoded 5' primer plus a J-beta primer mix. No fewer than 3 million CDR3-containing paired-end reads came from each sample. From the 5' RACE reads, TCRdb called clonotypes with MiXCR, one entry per CDR3 protein. The sample shows approximately 580,000 distinct CDR3 sequences, 24% of them seen only once. In regard to this clonotype: Its antigen is still unknown.

The same data also contributed to another study, on T cells of mothers and their children. This second report adds: All donors were healthy and Caucasian; they were a few mothers and their six children. For cDNA synthesis, the complete extracted RNA was used (roughly 1.4 ug per 15 ul).

Sequences were obtained from blood. The chain uses TRBV9 and TRBJ2-5; D unclear. The better agreement between TRBJ2-1 and the DNA end casts doubt on the J call. This sequence originates from a boy younger than 18 in good health. DNA of the CDR3: TGTGCCAGCAGCGTAGTTCTTGGGAATGAGCAGTTCTTC. This gives the protein CASSVVLGNEQFF.